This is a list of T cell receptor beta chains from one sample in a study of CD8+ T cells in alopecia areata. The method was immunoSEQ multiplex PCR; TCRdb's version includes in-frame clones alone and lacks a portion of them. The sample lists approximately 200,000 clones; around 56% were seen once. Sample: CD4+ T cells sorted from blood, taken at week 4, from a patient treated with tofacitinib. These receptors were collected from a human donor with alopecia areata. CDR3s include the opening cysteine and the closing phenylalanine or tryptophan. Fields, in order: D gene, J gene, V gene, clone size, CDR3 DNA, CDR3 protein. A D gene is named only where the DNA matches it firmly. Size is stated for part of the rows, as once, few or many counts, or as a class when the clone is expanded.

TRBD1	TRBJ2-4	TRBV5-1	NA	TGCGCCAGCAGCTTAGACAGGGGGAACATTCAGTACTTC	CASSLDRGNIQYF
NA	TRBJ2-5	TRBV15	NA	TGTGCAACCAGCAACGGACAATACCAAGAGACCCAGTACTTC	CATSNGQYQETQYF
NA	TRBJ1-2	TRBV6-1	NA	TGTGCCAGCAGTGAAAATACAGCCCCTAGTGGCTACACCTTC	CASSENTAPSGYTF
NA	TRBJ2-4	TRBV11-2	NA	TGTGCCAGCAGCCGGACGAGGGGGGGGAACATTCAGTACTTC	CASSRTRGGNIQYF
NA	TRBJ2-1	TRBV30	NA	TGTGCCTGGGGTCCGGTCGGGAGCTCCTACAATGAGCAGTTCTTC	CAWGPVGSSYNEQFF
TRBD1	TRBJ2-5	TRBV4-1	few	TGCGCCAGCAGCGACAGGGGGGGCGGTGAGACCCAGTACTTC	CASSDRGGGETQYF
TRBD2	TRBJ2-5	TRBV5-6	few	TGTGCCAGCAGCTTCCGAACTAGCGGGATCACCAAGACCCAGTACTTC	CASSFRTSGITKTQYF
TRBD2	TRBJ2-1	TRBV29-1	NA	TGCAGCGTCCCTGGGGTAGCGGGAGTTATCACCTACAATGAGCAGTTCTTC	CSVPGVAGVITYNEQFF
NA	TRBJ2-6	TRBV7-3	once	TGTGCCAGCAGCTTAAGGTCGGGCGGAACTGGTGGGGCCAACGTCCTGACTTTC	CASSLRSGGTGGANVLTF
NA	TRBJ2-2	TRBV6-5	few	TGTGCCAGCAGTTTAAGTTATACCGGGGAGCTGTTTTTT	CASSLSYTGELFF
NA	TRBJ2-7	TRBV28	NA	TGTGCCAGCAGTCTCCTGGCCCCTGCTCCGGAGCAGTACTTC	CASSLLAPAPEQYF
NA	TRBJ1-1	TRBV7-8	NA	TGTGCCAGCAGCTTAACGGGGGGTGAAGCTTTCTTT	CASSLTGGEAFF
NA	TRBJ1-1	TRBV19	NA	TGTGCCAGTAGTCCCCGGACATGGAACACTGAAGCTTTCTTT	CASSPRTWNTEAFF
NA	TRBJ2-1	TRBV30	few	TGTGCCTGGAGTAAGGCTAGCTCCTACAATGAGCAGTTCTTC	CAWSKASSYNEQFF
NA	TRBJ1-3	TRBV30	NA	TGTGCCTGGAGCGGGGGGAGAACAAACTCTGGAAACACCATATATTTT	CAWSGGRTNSGNTIYF
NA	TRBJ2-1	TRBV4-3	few	TGCGCCAGCAGCCAATCCCCCCACAAAGGGGATGAGCAGTTCTTC	CASSQSPHKGDEQFF
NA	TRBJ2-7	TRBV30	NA	TGTGCCTGGAGTTCCTCGATTTACGAGCAGTACTTC	CAWSSSIYEQYF
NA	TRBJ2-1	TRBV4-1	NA	TGCGCCAGCAGCCAAGCCTACCCCAGGAGGCAGTTCTTC	CASSQAYPRRQFF
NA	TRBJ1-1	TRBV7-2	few	TGTGCCAGCAGCCGTGACACTGAAGCTTTCTTT	CASSRDTEAFF
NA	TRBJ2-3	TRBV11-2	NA	TGTGCCAGCAGCTTAGAGGCGAGGGCAAATACGCAGTATTTT	CASSLEARANTQYF
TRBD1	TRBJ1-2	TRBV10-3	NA	TGTGCCATCAGTGAGGGGGACAGGGCTCCCACCTTC	CAISEGDRAPTF
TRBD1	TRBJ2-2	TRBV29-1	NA	TGCAGCGCCGGGACAGCGAACACCGGGGAGCTGTTTTTT	CSAGTANTGELFF
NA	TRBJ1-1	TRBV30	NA	TGTGCCTGGAGTGTAACAGGGTTGAACACTGAAGCTTTCTTT	CAWSVTGLNTEAFF
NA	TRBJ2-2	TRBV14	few	TGTGCCAGCAGCGGACGGAGGCTCGGGGAGCTGTTTTTT	CASSGRRLGELFF
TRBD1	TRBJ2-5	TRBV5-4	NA	TGTGCCAGCAACTCCGGGACAGGGGAGACCCAGTACTTC	CASNSGTGETQYF
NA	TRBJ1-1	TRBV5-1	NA	TGCGCCAGCAGCTTGGTAGCAGGAGGCACTGAAGCTTTCTTT	CASSLVAGGTEAFF
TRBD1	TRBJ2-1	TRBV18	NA	TGTGCCAGCTCACCCGACAGGGGTCTCCTCTCTGAGCAGTTCTTC	CASSPDRGLLSEQFF
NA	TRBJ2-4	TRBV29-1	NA	TGCAGCGTTCAGGGTACCAAAAACATTCAGTACTTC	CSVQGTKNIQYF